Shown below are 21 T cell receptor beta chains from a single sample sequenced in a study of PD-L1 blockade in urothelial cancer (TCRdb year 2017). The library was built by means of the immunoSEQ multiplex PCR assay. As stored in TCRdb, this immuneACCESS dataset retains in-frame rearrangements with V and J assigned. A fraction of the clones does not appear; measured against another copy, unresolved V genes explain less than half of the discrepancy, and the remainder lacks a known reason. The sample table holds approximately 70,000 clones, of which roughly 89% were seen once. The top ten constitute roughly 3.2% of the sample. The sequencing here drew on PBMCs, taken around atezolizumab (anti-PD-L1) treatment. These receptor sequences come from a man aged 60 to 75 with urothelial cancer.

This clone was seen a few times. V usage is TRBV19 and J usage is TRBJ2-1; 11 bases map to TRBD1. Trimming took 2 bases from V and 6 from J; bases not matched to a gene: 3. From germline, CDR1 is LNHDA and CDR2 SQIVND (reference sequence). The CDR3 spans 15 residues. CDR3 region: CASSISGTGGNEQFF. The CDR3 nucleotides are TGTGCCAGTAGTATATCCGGGACAGGGGGCAATGAGCAGTTCTTC.

V gene TRBV4-1 combines with J gene TRBJ2-2; TRBD2 aligns across 9 bases. The CDR3 length is 15 residues. Germline lookup yields CDR1 MGHRA and CDR2 YSYEKL. Trimming took 3 bases from V and 4 from J; bases not matched to a gene: 3. CDR3 in amino acids: CASSHVSGGTGELFF. In DNA form, the CDR3 reads TGCGCCAGCAGCCATGTTAGCGGGGGCACCGGGGAGCTGTTTTTT.

The V and J genes are TRBV7-2 and TRBJ1-2, with 7 nucleotides matching TRBD1. J gave up 6 bases and V 3 bases, and 7 bases lay outside the gene matches. The CDR3 extends over 14 amino acids. The germline V gene has CDR1 SGHTA and CDR2 FQGNSA. The CDR3 sequence is CASSFRRTGDGYTF. CDR3 nucleotides: TGTGCCAGCAGCTTCCGACGCACAGGGGATGGCTACACCTTC.

This chain uses TRBV7-9 with TRBJ2-5; TRBD2 matches 14 bases. This CDR3 comprises 16 residues. V shed 4 bases and J 5 bases; nucleotides not matched to a gene: 6. Germline values: CDR1 SEHNR, CDR2 FQNEAQ (reference sequence). Here the CDR3 reads CASSSGTSGGSETQYF. The CDR3 region has the DNA TGTGCCAGCAGCTCGGGGACTAGCGGGGGTTCGGAGACCCAGTACTTC.

V is TRBV4-1 and J is TRBJ1-1, with TRBD1 identical over 10 bases. Germline CDR1 is MGHRA and CDR2 is YSYEKL. The length of the CDR3 is 15 residues. The V gene end was trimmed by 4 bases and the J gene end by 3 bases; junction bases not matched to a gene: 5. This chain's CDR3 is CASSRPGTGDTEAFF. In DNA, the CDR3 is TGCGCCAGCAGCCGGCCCGGGACAGGGGACACTGAAGCTTTCTTT.

This clone was seen a few times. This chain connects TRBV9 to TRBJ1-5, with TRBD1 matching 10 bases. Germline V gives CDR1 SGDLS, CDR2 YYNGEE. This CDR3 comprises 18 residues. The ends lost 3 bases at V and 0 bases at J; junction bases unmatched: 9. This chain's CDR3 is CASSAGTGELFSNQPQHF. Here the CDR3 DNA reads TGTGCCAGCAGCGCAGGGACAGGGGAACTTTTTAGCAATCAGCCCCAGCATTTT.

The chain employs TRBV5-1 and TRBJ2-1; possible D gene TRBD2, 5 bases. Between the trimmed V and J ends, which lost 1 base and 5 bases, there was a span of 10 bases. Per the germline V gene, CDR1 is SGHRS and CDR2 is YFSETQ. There are 14 residues in the CDR3. The CDR3: CASSLRRTDNEQFF. In DNA form, the CDR3 reads TGCGCCAGCAGCTTGCGGAGGACGGACAATGAGCAGTTCTTC.

The rearrangement joins TRBV9 to TRBJ2-1, with 15 bases matching TRBD2. V lost 3 bases and J lost 7; bases outside the gene matches: 8. This CDR3 is built from 17 residues. The germline gives CDR1 SGDLS, CDR2 YYNGEE. Written as DNA, the CDR3 is TGTGCCAGCAGCGCACATCCCGGGACTAGCGGGGGGAATGAGCAGTTCTTC. Its translation is CASSAHPGTSGGNEQFF.

V gene TRBV5-6 combines with J gene TRBJ2-7; TRBD2 is a possible D gene (5 bases). Germline V CDR1 and CDR2: SGHDT, YYEEEE. Trimming shortened V by 3 bases and J by 4 bases, and 14 bases separated the two germline ends. The CDR3 is made up of 14 amino acids. CDR3 residues: CASSSRRGPYEQYF. The DNA of the CDR3 is TGTGCCAGCAGCTCTCGACGGGGTCCATACGAGCAGTACTTC.

The chain has TRBV10-3 and TRBJ1-3, with 10 bases aligning to TRBD1. V lost 6 bases to trimming and J lost 2 bases; unmatched junction nucleotides: 1. Germline loops: CDR1 ENHRY, CDR2 SYGVKD. The CDR3 spans 14 residues. The CDR3 coding sequence is TGTGCCATCAGCGGGACAGGGGCTGGAAACACCATATATTTT. Amino acid sequence: CAISGTGAGNTIYF.

The chain links TRBV30 to TRBJ2-1, with D unclear. Germline loops: CDR1 GTSNPN, CDR2 SVGIG (reference sequence). This CDR3 is built from 15 residues. Trimming took off 3 bases at V and 5 bases at J, with 17 bases between the two ends. The CDR3 sequence: CAWSSDSITNNEQFF. CDR3 coding DNA: TGTGCCTGGAGCTCTGACTCAATTACCAACAATGAGCAGTTCTTC.

The gene calls are TRBV15 and TRBJ1-4, with D unclear. CDR3 length equals 16 residues. Germline V gene data show CDR1 as LNHNV and CDR2 as YYDKDF (reference sequence). Trimming stripped 0 bases from V and 8 bases from J, with 16 bases between. CDR3 region: CATSRDEGGGHEKLFF. The DNA of the CDR3 is TGTGCCACCAGCAGAGATGAGGGAGGAGGGCACGAAAAACTGTTTTTT.

The chain is built from TRBV19 and TRBJ2-1; no clear D gene. The germline gives CDR1 LNHDA, CDR2 SQIVND (reference sequence). V lost 2 bases and J lost 4, with 9 bases in between. The CDR3 is made up of 14 amino acids. CDR3 coding DNA: TGTGCCAGTAGTATAAACTTGGAGTACAATGAGCAGTTCTTC. Encoded protein: CASSINLEYNEQFF.

This clone was detected only a few times. The CDR3 region has the DNA TGTGCCAGCAGTTGGACAGGGAAGTCATCCGAGCAGTACTTC. Amino acid sequence: CASSWTGKSSEQYF. V and J are TRBV27 and TRBJ2-7; TRBD1 matches 8 bases. The ends lost 4 bases at V and 6 bases at J; junction bases unmatched: 8. The CDR3 contains 14 residues. The germline CDR1 and CDR2 sequences are MNHEY and SMNVEV (reference sequence).

The chain couples TRBV5-1 to TRBJ2-7, with TRBD1 matching over 11 bases. The germline V gene encodes CDR1 SGHRS and CDR2 YFSETQ. V lost 5 bases and J lost 3; bases outside the gene matches: 10. This CDR3 is 16 amino acids long. The CDR3 spells CASRKDAGTGGYEQYF. The CDR3 DNA follows: TGCGCCAGCAGAAAAGACGCCGGGACAGGGGGCTACGAGCAGTACTTC.

The J gene is TRBJ2-1, the V gene TRBV5-4, with 7 bases identical to TRBD2. The CDR3 covers 15 residues. Germline V lookup: CDR1 SGHNT, CDR2 YYREEE (reference sequence). The V segment lost 5 bases and the J segment 8 bases; nucleotides outside the gene matches: 13. This CDR3 reads CASRGGKQTEHEQFF. CDR3 bases: TGTGCCAGCAGGGGAGGGAAACAGACAGAACATGAGCAGTTCTTC.

J is TRBJ2-7 and V is TRBV19, with D tentatively TRBD1 (6 bases). This CDR3 region has 13 residues. Germline-derived CDR1 and CDR2 are LNHDA and SQIVND (reference sequence). V was pared by 5 bases and J by 6 bases, with 14 bases between. The CDR3 DNA is TGTGCCAGTAGTGCAGGGGTAAGAGGCGAGCAGTACTTC. Translated, it gives CASSAGVRGEQYF. The full variable domain, rest sourced from reference TRBV19 and TRBJ2-7, is DGGITQSPKYLFRKEGQNVTLSCEQNLNHDAMYWYRQDPGQGLRLIYYSQIVNDFQKGDIAEGYSVSREKKESFPLTVTSAQKNPTAFYLCASSAGVRGEQYFGPGTRLTVT.

The chain employs TRBV2 and TRBJ2-7, with D unclear. Germline V gives CDR1 SNHLY, CDR2 FYNNEI. Trimming took off 7 bases at V and 6 bases at J, with 13 bases between the two ends. The CDR3 has 12 amino acids. The CDR3 protein is CASTLAGPEQYF. CDR3 DNA: TGTGCCAGCACCCTGGCAGGTCCCGAGCAGTACTTC.

A remark on this clone: At one boundary the junction diverges from the germline segment, which might be a read error. The chain uses TRBV6-6 and TRBJ2-1; a weak D match, TRBD2 (6 bases). The CDR3 extends over 13 amino acids. Germline loops: CDR1 MNHNY, CDR2 SVGAGI (reference sequence). CDR3 in DNA: TGTGCCAGCAGCCGGGACTCCAACAATGAGCAGTTCTTC. Translating it yields CASSRDSNNEQFF.

The chain couples TRBV7-9 to TRBJ2-7; 7 bases line up with TRBD1. V lost 5 bases, J lost 0 bases, and 10 bases stayed unmatched. This CDR3 spans 16 amino acids. The germline gives CDR1 SEHNR, CDR2 FQNEAQ (reference sequence). DNA for the CDR3: TGTGCCAGCAGCCTAGGGGGCCAGGTCTTCTCCTACGAGCAGTACTTC. Amino acid sequence: CASSLGGQVFSYEQYF.

The chain is built from TRBV2 and TRBJ2-3; 9 bases align to TRBD1. J gave up 0 bases and V 6 bases, and 7 bases lay outside the gene matches. The V gene's germline CDR1 is SNHLY and CDR2 FYNNEI. CDR3 length equals 16 residues. In DNA, the CDR3 is TGTGCCAGCAGGATACAGGGGGCCACTAGCACAGATACGCAGTATTTT. It translates to CASRIQGATSTDTQYF.